The 21 T cell receptor beta chains given below trace back to one sample, sequenced in a study of brain T cells in children with intractable seizures. TCRdb's table, derived via immunoSEQ multiplex PCR, lists solely in-frame clones and lacks some. In the table there are tens of thousands of clones, under 95% of which are singletons. The sequencing used peripheral blood, collected at surgery. Receptor source: a girl aged 2-10 years with Rasmussen encephalitis and intractable seizures.

The rearrangement uses TRBV15 and TRBJ1-1, with D unclear. Per germline, CDR1 LNHNV and CDR2 YYDKDF (reference sequence). This CDR3 is built from 14 residues. Trimming removed 5 bases at V and 0 bases at J, with 10 bases between. This chain's CDR3 is CATSPRALNTEAFF. As DNA, the CDR3 is TGTGCCACCAGCCCTAGGGCATTGAACACTGAAGCTTTCTTT.

This clone was found once. CDR3 sequence (DNA): TGCAGTGCCGACCAGCGAGATACGCAGTATTTT. Protein sequence: CSADQRDTQYF. The chain has TRBV20-1 and TRBJ2-3; D is unclear. V lost 6 bases to trimming and J lost 5 bases, with 9 bases between them. The length of the CDR3 is 11 residues. The V gene's germline CDR1 is DFQATT and CDR2 SNEGSKA (reference sequence).

The V and J genes are TRBV6-4 and TRBJ2-7, with D unclear. The CDR3 spans 13 residues. The germline gives CDR1 MRHNA, CDR2 SNTAGT. With 4 bases removed from V and 5 bases from J, the gap between germline ends came to 12 bases. The CDR3 coding sequence is TGTGCCAGCAGTGCTTGGCAGTACCACGAGCAGTACTTC. Its protein is CASSAWQYHEQYF.

The chain combines TRBV28 with TRBJ1-2; unclear D gene. The CDR3 spans 14 residues. The V end lost 2 bases, the J end lost 7 bases, and 14 bases lay between the germline ends. Germline CDR1 reads MDHEN; CDR2 reads SYDVKM. The CDR3 sequence is CASSLGILQSGYTF. The CDR3 DNA follows: TGTGCCAGCAGTTTAGGCATACTGCAGAGTGGCTACACCTTC.

This chain links TRBV6-1 with TRBJ1-4; D unresolved. The CDR3 length is 14 residues. With 0 bases removed from V and 5 bases from J, the gap between germline ends came to 7 bases. CDR1 and CDR2 from the germline V gene are MNHNS and SASEGT. The CDR3 bases are TGTGCCAGCAGTGAAGCAAGCGGGAATGAAAAACTGTTTTTT. This translates into CASSEASGNEKLFF.

V and J are TRBV7-9 and TRBJ1-2; 7 nucleotides line up with TRBD1. The germline gives CDR1 SEHNR, CDR2 FQNEAQ (reference sequence). J gave up 8 bases and V 1 base, and 4 bases lay outside the gene matches. There are 13 residues in the CDR3. In DNA form, the CDR3 reads TGTGCCAGCAGCTTAGTACAGGGGAGCGGCTACACCTTC. This codes for CASSLVQGSGYTF.

This clone was detected only once. The DNA for the CDR3 is TGTGCCAGCAGCCAAAGGGGAGACGGCTCCTACGAGCAGTACTTC. As protein: CASSQRGDGSYEQYF. The genes are TRBV3-1 (or the pseudogene TRBV3-2) and TRBJ2-7, with D tentatively TRBD1 or TRBD2 (5 bases each). CDR1 is LGHDT, CDR2 YNNKEL, per germline (reference sequence). Trimming removed 2 bases from V and 0 bases from J, with 11 bases in between. CDR3 length equals 15 residues.

This chain uses TRBV7-9 with TRBJ2-3; 10 bases are a match to TRBD1. This CDR3 is built from 15 residues. CDR1 and CDR2 (germline): SEHNR, FQNEAQ (reference sequence). Germline trimming cut 5 bases from V and 3 bases from J; bases unmatched to any gene: 5. CDR3 region: CASSPRDRGTDTQYF. CDR3 nucleotide sequence: TGTGCCAGCAGCCCCCGGGACAGGGGAACAGATACGCAGTATTTT.

The chain is built from TRBV15 and TRBJ2-1, with D possibly called TRBD1 or TRBD2 (5 bases each). V lost 8 bases and J 0 bases, leaving 26 bases between the germline ends. The CDR3 is 19 amino acids. CDR1 is LNHNV, CDR2 YYDKDF, per germline (reference sequence). The CDR3 spells CATRILRSRDGASYNEQFF. Written as DNA, the CDR3 is TGTGCCACCCGGATATTAAGGTCGAGGGACGGGGCCTCCTACAATGAGCAGTTCTTC.

V and J are TRBV11-2 and TRBJ2-7, with TRBD2 as a possible D gene (7 bases). The germline V and J ends were trimmed by 0 bases and 7 bases, with 22 bases remaining between them. The CDR3 runs 17 residues. Looked up from germline, CDR1 is SGHAT and CDR2 is FQNNGV. The CDR3 sequence is CASSLDGGGPYQREQYF. The CDR3 region has the DNA TGTGCCAGCAGCTTAGATGGGGGGGGCCCGTATCAGAGGGAGCAGTACTTC.

The chain combines TRBV19 with TRBJ1-2; D remains ambiguous. The germline V gene encodes CDR1 LNHDA and CDR2 SQIVND (reference sequence). Trimming shortened V by 0 bases and J by 4 bases, and 12 bases separated the two germline ends. The length of the CDR3 is 15 residues. The CDR3 nucleotides are TGTGCCAGTAGTATAGATCCCCCGGTTCCCTATGGCTACACCTTC. Translated: CASSIDPPVPYGYTF.

This chain uses TRBV6-5 with TRBJ1-2; D is perhaps TRBD1 (5 bases). The CDR3 runs to 15 residues. The V end lost 10 bases, the J end lost 1 base, and 19 bases lay between the germline ends. Germline CDR1 MNHEY, CDR2 SVGAGI. In DNA form, the CDR3 reads TGTGCCACCTGGGACGGAACGAGTAATAACTATGGCTACACCTTC. It specifies CATWDGTSNNYGYTF.

This chain joins TRBV30 and TRBJ2-3; D is unclear. This CDR3 contains 13 residues. The germline CDR1 and CDR2 sequences are GTSNPN and SVGIG (reference sequence). Trimming removed 3 bases at V and 5 bases at J, with 12 bases between. The CDR3 loop is CAWRRFGKDTQYF. CDR3 bases: TGTGCCTGGAGAAGATTTGGGAAAGATACGCAGTATTTT.

This sequence joins TRBV7-2 and TRBJ2-7, with a possible D match to TRBD1 (5 bases). V lost 1 base and J 4 bases, leaving 17 bases between the germline ends. Germline V lookup: CDR1 SGHTA, CDR2 FQGNSA. This CDR3 has 16 residues. The CDR3 loop is CASSLVGQGGGYEQYF. CDR3 DNA: TGTGCCAGCAGCTTAGTGGGGCAGGGCGGTGGGTACGAGCAGTACTTC. The full variable domain, completed using reference TRBV7-2 and TRBJ2-7, is GAGVSQSPSNKVTEKGKDVELRCDPISGHTALYWYRQSLGQGLEFLIYFQGNSAPDKSGLPSDRFSAERTGGSVSTLTIQRTQQEDSAVYLCASSLVGQGGGYEQYFGPGTRLTVT.

V is TRBV19 and J is TRBJ2-7; the match to TRBD1 covers 7 bases. The junction had 7 bases not matched to a gene; V was cut back by 5 bases and J by 0 bases. This CDR3 spans 15 amino acids. CDR1 is LNHDA, CDR2 SQIVND, per germline (reference sequence). This chain's CDR3 is CASSVGTASSYEQYF. DNA of the CDR3: TGTGCCAGTAGTGTGGGGACAGCAAGCTCCTACGAGCAGTACTTC.

CDR3 loop: CASSLVPREIYNEQFF. CDR3 DNA sequence: TGTGCCAGCAGCTTAGTTCCCCGTGAGATATACAATGAGCAGTTCTTC. The chain carries TRBV7-9 and TRBJ2-1; D not certain. Trimming left V 1 base short and J 4 bases short, with 14 bases between. CDR3 length: 16 residues. In germline, CDR1 is SEHNR, CDR2 FQNEAQ (reference sequence). Together with reference TRBV7-9 and TRBJ2-1, the CDR3 gives the full variable domain: DTGVSQNPRHKITKRGQNVTFRCDPISEHNRLYWYRQTLGQGPEFLTYFQNEAQLEKSRLLSDRFSAERPKGSFSTLEIQRTEQGDSAMYLCASSLVPREIYNEQFFGPGTRLTVL.

The chain uses TRBV5-4 and TRBJ2-3; tentatively, D is TRBD2 (6 bases). Per germline, CDR1 SGHNT and CDR2 YYREEE (reference sequence). The CDR3 is 16 amino acids. Between the trimmed V and J ends, which lost 0 bases and 2 bases, there was a span of 13 bases. In DNA form, the CDR3 reads TGTGCCAGCAGCTTGGGGGCAGCGGGCTTCACAGATACGCAGTATTTT. Protein product: CASSLGAAGFTDTQYF.

This chain links TRBV28 with TRBJ1-2; D ambiguous. The CDR3 spans 13 residues. V dropped 8 bases and J dropped 4 bases, with 14 bases sitting between them. Germline V gives CDR1 MDHEN, CDR2 SYDVKM. The CDR3 DNA sequence: TGTGCCAGCGGTACCCTACGGGGCTATGGCTACACCTTC. It is translated as CASGTLRGYGYTF.

In DNA form, the CDR3 reads TGCGCCAGCAGCTTAGGAGCGGGGGGCCTTCGCACAGATACGCAGTATTTT. It translates to CASSLGAGGLRTDTQYF. The chain couples TRBV4-1 to TRBJ2-3; 9 bases agree with TRBD2. The CDR3 contains 17 residues. CDR1 is MGHRA, CDR2 YSYEKL, per germline. Losses at the gene ends were 5 bases for V and 1 base for J; bases not matched to a gene: 10.

This chain uses TRBV27 with TRBJ2-7; D may be TRBD2 (6 bases). V was pared by 3 bases and J by 0 bases, with 12 bases between. The CDR3 covers 15 residues. Germline lookup yields CDR1 MNHEY and CDR2 SMNVEV (reference sequence). DNA for the CDR3: TGTGCCAGCAGTTTGCGGGCGGGGAACTCCTACGAGCAGTACTTC. This sequence encodes CASSLRAGNSYEQYF.

CDR3 coding DNA: TGTGCCTGGAGTGTGTTCGGGACTAGGAGGAATGAGCAGTTCTTC. Amino acid sequence: CAWSVFGTRRNEQFF. This sequence joins TRBV30 and TRBJ2-1, with 8 positions matching TRBD2. Germline V CDR1 and CDR2: GTSNPN, SVGIG (reference sequence). Trimming cost V 0 bases and J 7 bases; bases outside gene matches: 8. The CDR3 consists of 15 residues.